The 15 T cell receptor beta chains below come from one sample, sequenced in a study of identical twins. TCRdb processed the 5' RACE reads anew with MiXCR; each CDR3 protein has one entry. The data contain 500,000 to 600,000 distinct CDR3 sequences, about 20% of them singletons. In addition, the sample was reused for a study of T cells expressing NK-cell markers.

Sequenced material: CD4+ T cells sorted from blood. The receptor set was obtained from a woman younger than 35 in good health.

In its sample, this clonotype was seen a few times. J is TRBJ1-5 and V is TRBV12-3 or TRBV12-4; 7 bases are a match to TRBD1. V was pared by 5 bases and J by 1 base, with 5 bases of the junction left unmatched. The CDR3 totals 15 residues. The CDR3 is CASSPTGQSNQPQHF. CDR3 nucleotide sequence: TGTGCCAGCAGTCCGACAGGGCAGAGCAATCAGCCCCAGCATTTT.

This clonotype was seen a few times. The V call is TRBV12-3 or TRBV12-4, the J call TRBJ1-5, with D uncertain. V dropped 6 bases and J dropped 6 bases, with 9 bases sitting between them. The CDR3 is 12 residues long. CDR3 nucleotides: TGTGCCAGCAGACAATTGGGTCAGCCCCAGCATTTT. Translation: CASRQLGQPQHF.

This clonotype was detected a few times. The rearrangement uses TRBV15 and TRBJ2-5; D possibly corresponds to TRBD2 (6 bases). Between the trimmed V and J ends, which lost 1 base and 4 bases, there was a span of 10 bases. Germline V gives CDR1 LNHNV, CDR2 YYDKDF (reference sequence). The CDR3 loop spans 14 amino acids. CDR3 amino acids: CATSRGAGLETQYF. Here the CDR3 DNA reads TGTGCCACCAGCAGAGGCGCGGGGCTAGAGACCCAGTACTTC. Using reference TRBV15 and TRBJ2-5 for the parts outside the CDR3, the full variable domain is DAMVIQNPRYQVTQFGKPVTLSCSQTLNHNVMYWYQQKSSQAPKLLFHYYDKDFNNEADTPDNFQSRRPNTSFCFLDIRSPGLGDTAMYLCATSRGAGLETQYFGPGTRLLVL.

The CDR3 DNA reads TGCAGTGCTAGAGACCCCGGGACTAGCGGAGCCAATGAGCAGTTCTTC. Encoded protein: CSARDPGTSGANEQFF. V usage is TRBV20-1 and J usage is TRBJ2-1; 11 bases agree with TRBD2. The J segment lost 6 bases and the V segment lost 0 bases, leaving 7 bases of the junction unmatched. CDR3 length equals 16 residues. CDR1 and CDR2 (germline): DFQATT, SNEGSKA (reference sequence).

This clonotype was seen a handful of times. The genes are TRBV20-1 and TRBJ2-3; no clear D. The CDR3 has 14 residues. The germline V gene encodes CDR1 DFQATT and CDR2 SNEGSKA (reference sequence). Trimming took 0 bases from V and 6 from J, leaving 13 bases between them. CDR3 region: CSARDSASTDTQYF. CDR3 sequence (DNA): TGCAGTGCTAGAGATTCGGCTAGTACGGATACGCAGTATTTT.

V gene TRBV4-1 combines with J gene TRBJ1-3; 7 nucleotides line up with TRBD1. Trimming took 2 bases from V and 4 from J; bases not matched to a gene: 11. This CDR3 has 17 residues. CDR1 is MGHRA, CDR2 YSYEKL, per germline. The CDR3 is CASSQPPRGTDGNTIYF. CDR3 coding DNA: TGCGCCAGCAGCCAACCCCCTCGTGGGACAGACGGAAACACCATATATTTT.

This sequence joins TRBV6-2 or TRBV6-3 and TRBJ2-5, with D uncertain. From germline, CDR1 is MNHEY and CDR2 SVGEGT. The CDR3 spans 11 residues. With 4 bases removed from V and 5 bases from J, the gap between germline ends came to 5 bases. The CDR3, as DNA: TGTGCCAGCAGTTCTATGGAGACCCAGTACTTC. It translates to CASSSMETQYF.

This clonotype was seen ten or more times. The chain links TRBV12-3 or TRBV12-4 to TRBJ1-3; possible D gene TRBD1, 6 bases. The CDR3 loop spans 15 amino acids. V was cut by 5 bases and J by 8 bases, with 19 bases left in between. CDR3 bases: TGTGCCAGCAGTCGACTTTGGAGGGGGGGACACACCATATATTTT. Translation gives CASSRLWRGGHTIYF.

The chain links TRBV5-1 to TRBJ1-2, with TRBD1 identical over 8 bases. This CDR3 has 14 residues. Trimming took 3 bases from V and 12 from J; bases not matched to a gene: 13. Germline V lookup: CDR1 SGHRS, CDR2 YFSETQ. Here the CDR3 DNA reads TGCGCCAGCAGCTCCGAGGTGTTCGGACAGGGTGACACCTTC. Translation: CASSSEVFGQGDTF.

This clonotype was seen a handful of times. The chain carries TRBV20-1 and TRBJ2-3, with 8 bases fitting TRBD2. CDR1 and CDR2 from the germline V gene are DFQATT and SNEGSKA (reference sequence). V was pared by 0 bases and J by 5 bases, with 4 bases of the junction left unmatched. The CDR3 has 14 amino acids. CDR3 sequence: CSAREGAGEDTQYF. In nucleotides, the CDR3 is TGCAGTGCTAGAGAGGGAGCGGGAGAAGATACGCAGTATTTT.

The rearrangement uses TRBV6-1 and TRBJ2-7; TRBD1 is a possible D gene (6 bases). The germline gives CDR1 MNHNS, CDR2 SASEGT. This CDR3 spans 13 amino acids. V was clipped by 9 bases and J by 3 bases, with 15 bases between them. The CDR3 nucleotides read TGTGCCAGTAACAGGGACCCGAACTACGAGCAGTACTTC. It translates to CASNRDPNYEQYF.

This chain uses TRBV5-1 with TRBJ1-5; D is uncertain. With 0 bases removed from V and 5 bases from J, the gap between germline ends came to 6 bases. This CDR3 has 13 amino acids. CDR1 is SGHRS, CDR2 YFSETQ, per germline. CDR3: CASSLAIDQPQHF. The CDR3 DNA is TGCGCCAGCAGCTTGGCGATCGATCAGCCCCAGCATTTT. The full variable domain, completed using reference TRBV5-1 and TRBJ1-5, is KAGVTQTPRYLIKTRGQQVTLSCSPISGHRSVSWYQQTPGQGLQFLFEYFSETQRNKGNFPGRFSGRQFSNSRSEMNVSTLELGDSALYLCASSLAIDQPQHFGDGTRLSIL.

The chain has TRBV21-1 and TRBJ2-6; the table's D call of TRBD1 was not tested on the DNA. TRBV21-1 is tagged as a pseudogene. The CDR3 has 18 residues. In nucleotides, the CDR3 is TGTGCCAGCAGCAAGCCGACAGGGATCCGCTCTGGGGCCAACGTCCTGACTTTC. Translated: CASSKPTGIRSGANVLTF.

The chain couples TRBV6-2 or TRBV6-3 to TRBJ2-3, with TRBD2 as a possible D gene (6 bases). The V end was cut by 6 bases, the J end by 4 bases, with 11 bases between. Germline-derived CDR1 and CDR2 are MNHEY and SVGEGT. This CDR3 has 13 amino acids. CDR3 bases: TGTGCCAGCAGACGGGACTTGTCAGATACGCAGTATTTT. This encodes CASRRDLSDTQYF.

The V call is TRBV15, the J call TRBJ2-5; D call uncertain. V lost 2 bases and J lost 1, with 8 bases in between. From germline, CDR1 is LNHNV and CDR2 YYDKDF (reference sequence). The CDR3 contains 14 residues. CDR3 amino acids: CATSRIAGQETQYF. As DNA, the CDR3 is TGTGCCACCAGCAGAATCGCCGGCCAAGAGACCCAGTACTTC.